Presented here are 13 T cell receptor beta chains from one specimen sequenced in a study of blood T cell repertoires in COVID-19. Clones were read by immunoSEQ multiplex PCR, and TCRdb kept only the in-frame ones, dropping some. The repertoire holds 180,000 or so clones, with more than 70% as singletons. Sequenced material: peripheral blood. Receptor source: a woman aged 55 to 70 with acute or convalescent COVID-19.

V and J are TRBV5-5 and TRBJ2-5; maybe TRBD1 (5 bases). CDR3 length equals 17 residues. Germline V gene sequence: CDR1 SGHKS, CDR2 YYEKEE (reference sequence). V shed 0 bases and J shed 9 bases, with 24 bases lying between them. The CDR3 DNA reads as TGTGCCAGCAGCTTGGGAGCCTCGGCCGTGGGGCAGTTCGCCCAGTACTTC. Translated, it gives CASSLGASAVGQFAQYF.

The chain combines TRBV6-2 or TRBV6-3 with TRBJ1-5; 9 bases match TRBD1. The V and J ends lost 2 bases and 6 bases, in that order; junction bases with no gene match: 5. The CDR3 runs to 15 residues. Germline V gene sequence: CDR1 MNHEY, CDR2 SVGEGT. The CDR3 DNA follows: TGTGCCAGCAGTTACGGGAGGACAGGGGCTCAGCCCCAGCATTTT. Encoded protein: CASSYGRTGAQPQHF.

The chain combines TRBV4-2 with TRBJ2-1; TRBD2 matches at 9 bases. Germline V gene data show CDR1 as LGHNA and CDR2 as YNFKEQ. CDR3 length: 15 residues. V lost 2 bases to trimming and J lost 5 bases; unmatched junction nucleotides: 4. CDR3 loop: CASSQRASGNNEQFF. The DNA for the CDR3 is TGTGCCAGCAGCCAAAGGGCTAGCGGGAACAATGAGCAGTTCTTC.

The rearrangement joins TRBV27 to TRBJ1-1, with 11 bases lining up with TRBD1. CDR1 and CDR2 from the germline V gene are MNHEY and SMNVEV (reference sequence). The J segment lost 5 bases and the V segment lost 4 bases, leaving 18 bases of the junction unmatched. The CDR3 runs to 19 residues. CDR3 amino acids: CASSSTPGQGALRGTEAFF. The CDR3 DNA is TGTGCCAGCAGTTCCACTCCCGGACAGGGGGCTTTACGGGGAACTGAAGCTTTCTTT.

The V call is TRBV12-3 or TRBV12-4, the J call TRBJ1-5; the match to TRBD1 covers 10 bases. The CDR3 runs to 13 residues. Trimming cost V 6 bases and J 8 bases; bases outside gene matches: 4. CDR3 region: CASSLDRGKPQHF. Here the CDR3 DNA reads TGTGCCAGCAGCTTGGACAGGGGGAAGCCCCAGCATTTT.

The genes are TRBV19 and TRBJ1-2, with D possibly being TRBD1 (5 bases). The V and J ends lost 4 bases and 4 bases respectively, with 10 bases between them. Per the germline V gene, CDR1 is LNHDA and CDR2 is SQIVND (reference sequence). There are 13 residues in the CDR3. The CDR3 DNA sequence: TGTGCCAGTAGTACAGGGAGGAGCTATGGCTACACCTTC. Encoded protein: CASSTGRSYGYTF.

CDR3 in amino acids: CATSPGLGGTDTQYF. CDR3 nucleotides: TGTGCCACCAGTCCGGGACTAGGTGGCACAGATACGCAGTATTTT. The chain uses TRBV24-1 and TRBJ2-3; 8 bases are a match to TRBD2. Germline V gene lookup returns CDR1 KGHDR and CDR2 SFDVKD. V trimming: 6 bases; J trimming: 1 base; junction bases outside the gene matches: 5. The CDR3 is 15 residues long.

The J gene is TRBJ1-5, the V gene TRBV21-1. TRBV21-1 is recorded as a pseudogene. The CDR3 is made up of 13 amino acids. DNA for the CDR3: TGTGCCAAAAGGAGGGTCCGCAATCAGCCCCAGCATTTT. Translation gives CAKRRVRNQPQHF.

V usage is TRBV30 and J usage is TRBJ1-5; no reliable D call. This CDR3 has 16 residues. V was cut by 2 bases and J by 3 bases, with 17 bases left in between. In germline, CDR1 is GTSNPN, CDR2 SVGIG (reference sequence). In DNA, the CDR3 is TGTGCCTGGAGTCCTACCTGGGCAGGCCCCAATCAGCCCCAGCATTTT. Protein: CAWSPTWAGPNQPQHF. Together with reference TRBV30 and TRBJ1-5, the CDR3 gives the full variable domain: SQTIHQWPATLVQPVGSPLSLECTVEGTSNPNLYWYRQAAGRGLQLLFYSVGIGQISSEVPQNLSASRPQDRQFILSSKKLLLSDSGFYLCAWSPTWAGPNQPQHFGDGTRLSIL.

The V call is TRBV7-8, the J call TRBJ1-4, with no clear D. With 0 bases removed from V and 0 bases from J, the gap between germline ends came to 8 bases. Germline lookup yields CDR1 SGHVS and CDR2 FQNEAQ. The CDR3 is 16 amino acids. CDR3 bases: TGTGCCAGCAGCTTAGCGCCGAGTGCAACTAATGAAAAACTGTTTTTT. It is translated as CASSLAPSATNEKLFF.

The chain uses TRBV28 and TRBJ2-1, with TRBD2 identical over 13 bases. CDR3 length equals 13 residues. Germline trimming cut 8 bases from V and 10 bases from J; bases unmatched to any gene: 5. The V gene's germline CDR1 is MDHEN and CDR2 SYDVKM. In DNA form, the CDR3 reads TGTGCCAGCGGACTAGCGGGAGAACAGGAGCAGTTCTTC. Protein sequence: CASGLAGEQEQFF.

This rearrangement joins TRBV7-9 to TRBJ2-5, with a possible D match to TRBD1 (5 bases). V lost 5 bases, J lost 5 bases, and 15 bases lay in between. Germline CDR1 and CDR2: SEHNR and FQNEAQ (reference sequence). This CDR3 contains 14 residues. The CDR3 DNA reads TGTGCCAGCAGCCCCGGCCTGGGGCGGGAGACCCAGTACTTC. This translates into CASSPGLGRETQYF.

The chain is built from TRBV3-1 (or the pseudogene TRBV3-2) and TRBJ2-3, with 7 bases fitting TRBD2. The CDR3 is 17 residues long. Trimming took 1 base from V and 1 from J; bases not matched to a gene: 8. CDR1 is LGHDT and CDR2 is YNNKEL in the germline V gene (reference sequence). DNA of the CDR3: TGTGCCAGCAGCCAAGTTGGGGGGGGGTTTGGCACAGATACGCAGTATTTT. Encoded protein: CASSQVGGGFGTDTQYF.